This is a list of T cell receptor beta chains from one sample in a study of T cell responses to AZD1222 COVID-19 vaccine. The protocol was immunoSEQ multiplex PCR, while the TCRdb copy is restricted to in-frame clones and leaves out a portion. The sample includes about 110,000 clones, 85% to 90% of them seen just once. Sample: peripheral blood, taken on day 0 of AZD1222 vaccination. All receptors come from an adult in good health. The CDR3 runs from the conserved cysteine through the conserved F or W. D genes are given only for firm matches. The listing skips clone size in some rows; elsewhere it reads once, few, many or a size class.

D	J	V	length	size	DNA	CDR3
TRBD1	TRBJ2-5	TRBV12-3/TRBV12-4	13	NA	TGTGCCAGCAGTTTGGGACAGGGGGAGACCCAGTACTTC	CASSLGQGETQYF
NA	TRBJ1-2	TRBV3-1/TRBV3-2	17	NA	TGTGCCAGCAGCCCAAAGGGGCGGGACTCCCCACCTCCTGGCTACACCTTC	CASSPKGRDSPPPGYTF
NA	TRBJ1-6	TRBV7-9	16	NA	TGTGCCAGCAGCTCCTGGAGCAGCTCCTATAATTCACCCCTCCACTTT	CASSSWSSSYNSPLHF
TRBD1	TRBJ1-6	TRBV18	12	NA	TGTGCCAGCTCCGGACAGGAACCACCCCTCCACTTT	CASSGQEPPLHF
NA	TRBJ1-1	TRBV30	14	NA	TGTGCCTGGAGAGAGATAACAGGGTACACTGAAGCTTTCTTT	CAWREITGYTEAFF
TRBD1	TRBJ1-2	TRBV18	14	NA	TGTGCCAGCTCACCGCTCACAGGGGACTATGGCTACACCTTC	CASSPLTGDYGYTF
NA	TRBJ1-1	TRBV4-1	14	NA	TGCGCCAGCAGCCTCAGGGCCCTGAACACTGAAGCTTTCTTT	CASSLRALNTEAFF
TRBD1	TRBJ2-1	TRBV9	15	NA	TGTGCCAGCAGAGCCGGGACAGGGGTCTACAATGAGCAGTTCTTC	CASRAGTGVYNEQFF
TRBD2	TRBJ2-2	TRBV7-6	15	NA	TGTGCCAGCAGCCTTCTCGGGGGGGCGGCCGGGGAGCTGTTTTTT	CASSLLGGAAGELFF
TRBD1	TRBJ1-5	TRBV9	15	NA	TGTGCCAGCAGCATCGGGACAGGGACGCATCAGCCCCAGCATTTT	CASSIGTGTHQPQHF
NA	TRBJ2-1	TRBV28	15	NA	TGTGCCAGCAGTTTCCCGGGGGGCATGAACAATGAGCAGTTCTTC	CASSFPGGMNNEQFF
NA	TRBJ1-1	TRBV15	14	NA	TGTGCCACCAGCAGGGGTCGAGAGTTCACTGAAGCTTTCTTT	CATSRGREFTEAFF
TRBD1	TRBJ1-2	TRBV3-1/TRBV3-2	14	NA	TGTGCCAGCACTGGGACAGGGTCGTGGGATGGCTACACCTTC	CASTGTGSWDGYTF
NA	TRBJ1-5	TRBV5-4	14	NA	TGTGCCAGCAGCTTGGAGGGGGGTAATCAGCCCCAGCATTTT	CASSLEGGNQPQHF
NA	TRBJ2-5	TRBV5-1	14	once	TGCGCCAGCACCGTAACCGGGGATGGGGAGACCCAGTACTTC	CASTVTGDGETQYF
NA	TRBJ1-2	TRBV28	13	NA	TGTGCCAGCAAAACCGGGCCAAACTATGGCTACACCTTC	CASKTGPNYGYTF
NA	TRBJ2-3	TRBV3-1/TRBV3-2	18	NA	TGTGCCAGCAGCCAAGGGGGTCCATGGAGCAGCCGCACAGATACGCAGTATTTT	CASSQGGPWSSRTDTQYF
TRBD1	TRBJ1-5	TRBV5-8	17	NA	TGTGCCAGCAGCTCGGACAGGGGATGGGATAGCAATCAGCCCCAGCATTTT	CASSSDRGWDSNQPQHF
NA	TRBJ2-7	TRBV21-1	14	NA	TGTGCCAGCAGCAAACTAGCGGGCCGCTACGAGCAGTACTTC	CASSKLAGRYEQYF
NA	TRBJ1-5	TRBV6-5	13	NA	TGTGCCAGCACCCCGGGAGGAAATCAGCCCCAGCATTTT	CASTPGGNQPQHF
TRBD2	TRBJ2-5	TRBV6-6	16	NA	TGTGCCAGCAGCCAAACTAGCGGGGGGGCCGAGAAGACCCAGTACTTC	CASSQTSGGAEKTQYF
TRBD2	TRBJ2-1	TRBV24-1	13	NA	TGTGCCACCAGTGACTCGGGGAGGGGTGAGCAGTTCTTC	CATSDSGRGEQFF
TRBD1	TRBJ1-4	TRBV5-4	14	few	TGTGCCAGCAGGCGGACAGGGGACGGTGAAAAACTGTTTTTT	CASRRTGDGEKLFF
NA	TRBJ1-5	TRBV21-1	19	NA	TGTGCCAGCAGCAAAAGCAGGGGGGCTGACAGGCGTAGCAATCAGCCCCAGCATTTT	CASSKSRGADRRSNQPQHF
TRBD1	TRBJ2-4	TRBV14	15	NA	TGTGCCAGCAGCCAGCCAGGGGGAAGTCAAAACATTCAGTACTTC	CASSQPGGSQNIQYF
TRBD1	TRBJ1-3	TRBV19	15	NA	TGTGCCAGTACCCAGGGGGCGAACTCTGGAAACACCATATATTTT	CASTQGANSGNTIYF
NA	TRBJ1-1	TRBV19	15	NA	TGTGCCAGTAGTATAGAAGGCCGCTTAAACACTGAAGCTTTCTTT	CASSIEGRLNTEAFF
TRBD1	TRBJ1-4	TRBV28	15	few	TGTGCCAGCTCCAATCGGGACAGTTCTAATGAAAAACTGTTTTTT	CASSNRDSSNEKLFF
TRBD1	TRBJ1-2	TRBV25-1	14	NA	TGTGCCAGCAGTTCCCCGGGACAGGGATATGGCTACACCTTC	CASSSPGQGYGYTF
NA	TRBJ1-2	TRBV13	15	NA	TGTGCCAGCAGCTTAGGCAACAAACCGAACTATGGCTACACCTTC	CASSLGNKPNYGYTF
NA	TRBJ2-7	TRBV6-1	14	NA	TGTGCCAGCAGTGAAAGACCCTTAAACTACGAGCAGTACTTC	CASSERPLNYEQYF
TRBD2	TRBJ2-1	TRBV9	16	NA	TGTGCCAGCAGCGTAGGTGGAGCGGGGGGGTACAATGAGCAGTTCTTC	CASSVGGAGGYNEQFF
NA	TRBJ2-7	TRBV3-1/TRBV3-2	12	few	TGTGCCAGCAGCCAGCTCAACCGGGACCTAGACTTC	CASSQLNRDLDF
NA	TRBJ1-6	TRBV6-1	13	NA	TGTGCCAGCAGTGAAATTAGGAGTTCACCCCTCCACTTT	CASSEIRSSPLHF
NA	TRBJ1-4	TRBV29-1	12	NA	TGCAGCGGGGGGCAGACTAATGAAAAACTGTTTTTT	CSGGQTNEKLFF
TRBD1	TRBJ2-7	TRBV13	16	NA	TGTGCCAGCAGCTTAGGAGGCAGGGGGAATCCCTACGAGCAGTACTTC	CASSLGGRGNPYEQYF
NA	TRBJ1-5	TRBV28	13	NA	TGTGCCAGCAGTTTAGAGGGTTCGCAGCCCCAGCATTTT	CASSLEGSQPQHF
NA	TRBJ2-7	TRBV28	13	few	TGTGCCAGCAGTGTCAGCTTGTGGGGGGAGCAGTACTTC	CASSVSLWGEQYF
NA	TRBJ2-2	TRBV7-3	14	few	TGTGCCAGCAGCGAACAGGGAGACACCGGGGAGCTGTTTTTT	CASSEQGDTGELFF
NA	TRBJ1-2	TRBV28	14	once	TGTGCCAGCAGTGGGGGCGGGGGTAACTATGGCTACACCTTC	CASSGGGGNYGYTF
TRBD1	TRBJ2-5	TRBV12-3/TRBV12-4	13	NA	TGTGCCAGCAGTAGGGGACAGGGCGAGACCCAGTACTTC	CASSRGQGETQYF
NA	TRBJ1-1	TRBV11-2	15	NA	TGTGCCAGCAGCCCCCAGGGGCAGCTGAACACTGAAGCTTTCTTT	CASSPQGQLNTEAFF
NA	TRBJ1-2	TRBV7-8	13	NA	TGTGCCAGCAGTCCCCCTCCGGGGGATGGCTACACCTTC	CASSPPPGDGYTF
NA	TRBJ2-2	TRBV5-4	15	once	TGTGCCAGCAGCTTAGGACAGCCTAACACCGGGGAGCTGTTTTTT	CASSLGQPNTGELFF
TRBD1	TRBJ2-2	TRBV7-8	14	NA	TGTGCCAGCAGCCTAGGGACAGTTAAGGTGGAGCTGTTTTTT	CASSLGTVKVELFF
TRBD2	TRBJ2-1	TRBV7-7	14	NA	TGTGCCAGCAGCTTGGGACTAGCGGACAATGAGCAGTTCTTC	CASSLGLADNEQFF
NA	TRBJ1-5	TRBV5-4	15	NA	TGTGCCAGCAGCTTTGGCGGGAAACCCAATCAGCCCCAGCATTTT	CASSFGGKPNQPQHF
NA	TRBJ2-7	TRBV20-1	11	NA	TGCAGTGCTAGTACAGCAGCCGAGCAGTACTTC	CSASTAAEQYF
NA	TRBJ2-5	TRBV7-3	13	NA	TGTGCCAGCAGCTTAACCTACCAAGAGACCCAGTACTTC	CASSLTYQETQYF
NA	TRBJ1-5	TRBV10-3	16	NA	TGTGCCATCAGTGAGTCGGGTGGGGGAAGCAATCAGCCCCAGCATTTT	CAISESGGGSNQPQHF
NA	TRBJ2-1	TRBV28	16	once	TGTGCCAGCAGTGTAGTTAATTGGGTCCAGTACAATGAGCAGTTCTTC	CASSVVNWVQYNEQFF
NA	TRBJ1-6	TRBV28	15	NA	TGTGCCAGCAGTTTGGAAATACGACCTTATTCACCCCTCCACTTT	CASSLEIRPYSPLHF